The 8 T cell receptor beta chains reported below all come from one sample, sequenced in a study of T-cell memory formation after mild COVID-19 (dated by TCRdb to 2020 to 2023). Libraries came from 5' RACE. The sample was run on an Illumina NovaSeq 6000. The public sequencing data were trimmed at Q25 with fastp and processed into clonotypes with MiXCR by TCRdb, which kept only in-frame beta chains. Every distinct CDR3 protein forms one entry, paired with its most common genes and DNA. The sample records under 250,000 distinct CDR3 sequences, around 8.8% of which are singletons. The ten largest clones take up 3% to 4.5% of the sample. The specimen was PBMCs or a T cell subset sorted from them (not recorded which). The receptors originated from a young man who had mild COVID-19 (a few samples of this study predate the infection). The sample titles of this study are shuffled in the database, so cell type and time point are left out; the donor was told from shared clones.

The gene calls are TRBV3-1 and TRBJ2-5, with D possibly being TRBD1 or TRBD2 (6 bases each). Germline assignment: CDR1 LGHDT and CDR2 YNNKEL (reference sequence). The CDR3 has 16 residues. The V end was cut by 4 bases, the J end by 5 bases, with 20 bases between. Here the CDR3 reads CASSRGAYRAWETQYF. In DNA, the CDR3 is TGTGCCAGCAGCCGGGGGGCCTACAGGGCCTGGGAGACCCAGTACTTC.

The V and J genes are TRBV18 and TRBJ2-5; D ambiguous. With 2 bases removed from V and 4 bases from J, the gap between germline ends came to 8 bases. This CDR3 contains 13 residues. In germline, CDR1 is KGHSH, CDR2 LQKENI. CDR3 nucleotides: TGTGCCAGCTCACCAGATGGAAGAGAGACCCAGTACTTC. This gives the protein CASSPDGRETQYF.

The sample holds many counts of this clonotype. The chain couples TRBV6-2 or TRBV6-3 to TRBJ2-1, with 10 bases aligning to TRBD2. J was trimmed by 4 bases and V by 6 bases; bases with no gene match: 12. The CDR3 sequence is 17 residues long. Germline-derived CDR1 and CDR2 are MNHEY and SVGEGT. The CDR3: CASSSRTSGGDYNEQFF. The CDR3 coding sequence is TGTGCCAGCAGCTCCCGGACTAGCGGCGGGGATTACAATGAGCAGTTCTTC.

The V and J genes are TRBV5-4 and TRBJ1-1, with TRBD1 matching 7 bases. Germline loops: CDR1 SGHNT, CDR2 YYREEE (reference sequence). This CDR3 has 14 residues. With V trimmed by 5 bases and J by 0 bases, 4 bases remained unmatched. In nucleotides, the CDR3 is TGTGCCAGCAGGTCACAGGGGTTGAACACTGAAGCTTTCTTT. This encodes CASRSQGLNTEAFF.

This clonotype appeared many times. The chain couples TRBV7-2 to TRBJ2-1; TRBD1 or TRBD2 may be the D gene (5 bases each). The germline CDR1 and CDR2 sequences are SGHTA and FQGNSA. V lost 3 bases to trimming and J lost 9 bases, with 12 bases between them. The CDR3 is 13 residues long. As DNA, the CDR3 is TGTGCCAGCAGCTTGCCCGGGACCGCTGAGCAGTTCTTC. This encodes CASSLPGTAEQFF. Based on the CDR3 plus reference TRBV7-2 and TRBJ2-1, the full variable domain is GAGVSQSPSNKVTEKGKDVELRCDPISGHTALYWYRQSLGQGLEFLIYFQGNSAPDKSGLPSDRFSAERTGGSVSTLTIQRTQQEDSAVYLCASSLPGTAEQFFGPGTRLTVL.

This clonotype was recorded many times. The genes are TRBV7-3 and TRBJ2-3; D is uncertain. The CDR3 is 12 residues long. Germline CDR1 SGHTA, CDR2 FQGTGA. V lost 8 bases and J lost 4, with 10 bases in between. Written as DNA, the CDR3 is TGTGCCAGCTCCTCAGGAGCAGATACGCAGTATTTT. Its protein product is CASSSGADTQYF.

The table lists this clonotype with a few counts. The CDR3 DNA follows: TGTGCCAGCACCATTGGAGGTAACAGGGCCCCCGACTCTTACGAGCAGTACGTC. Translated: CASTIGGNRAPDSYEQYV. This chain uses TRBV2 with TRBJ2-7; D perhaps matches TRBD1 (6 bases). Trimming left V 7 bases short and J 4 bases short, with 29 bases between. CDR3 length: 18 residues. Per germline, CDR1 SNHLY and CDR2 FYNNEI.

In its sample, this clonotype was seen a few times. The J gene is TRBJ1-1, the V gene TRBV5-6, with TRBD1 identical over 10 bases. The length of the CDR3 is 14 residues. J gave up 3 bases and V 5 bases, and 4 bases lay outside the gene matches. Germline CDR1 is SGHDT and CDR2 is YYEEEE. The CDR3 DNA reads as TGTGCCAGCAGAAGACAGGGGGCGGACACTGAAGCTTTCTTT. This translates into CASRRQGADTEAFF.